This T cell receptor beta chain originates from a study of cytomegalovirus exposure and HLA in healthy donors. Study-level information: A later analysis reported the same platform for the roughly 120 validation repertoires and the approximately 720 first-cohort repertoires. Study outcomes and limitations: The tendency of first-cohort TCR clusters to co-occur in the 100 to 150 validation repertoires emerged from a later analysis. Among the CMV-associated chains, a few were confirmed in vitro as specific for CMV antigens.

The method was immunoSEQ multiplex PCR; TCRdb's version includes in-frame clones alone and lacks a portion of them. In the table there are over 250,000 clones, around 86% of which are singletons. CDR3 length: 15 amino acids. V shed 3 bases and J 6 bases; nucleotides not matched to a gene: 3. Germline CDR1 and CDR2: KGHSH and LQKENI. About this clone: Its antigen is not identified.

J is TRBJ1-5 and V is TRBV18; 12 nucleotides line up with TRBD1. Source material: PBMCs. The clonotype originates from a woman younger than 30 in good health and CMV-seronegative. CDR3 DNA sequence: TGTGCCAGCTCACCCTGGGACAGGGGGCTTCAGCCCCAGCATTTT. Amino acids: CASSPWDRGLQPQHF.